The entry that follows covers one T cell receptor beta chain sequence. Its matching antigen is unknown. This specimen comes from a study of STAT5B mutations in CD4+ large granular lymphocyte leukemia. With V trimmed by 1 base and J by 2 bases, 9 bases remained unmatched. From germline, CDR1 is LGHNA and CDR2 YNFKEQ. The CDR3 runs 17 residues. Original processing notes: A productive frequency of 2.59 x 10-5 was the lowest detectable. TCRdb keeps only in-frame clones here, not all; method: immunoSEQ multiplex PCR. The V and J calls and clone size are taken from that table; D and trimming were inferred from the DNA. The sample holds under 55,000 clones, about 86% seen once. Study observations and caveats: Patient CD4-sorted repertoires stayed more clonal than healthy ones after leukemic-clone removal.

Sequenced sample: CD4+ T cells from blood buffy coats. The receptor was isolated from a human donor in good health. The chain carries TRBV4-2 and TRBJ2-3; 7 bases line up with TRBD2. In DNA, the CDR3 is TGTGCCAGCAGCCAAGGTCTAGCGGAACGTGACACAGATACGCAGTATTTT. Protein sequence: CASSQGLAERDTDTQYF.